Following are 21 T cell receptor beta chains from one sample sequenced in a study of cytomegalovirus exposure and HLA in healthy donors. Both 60 Vbeta primers and 13 Jbeta primers went into the PCR. Produced via immunoSEQ multiplex PCR; TCRdb's table is partial and in-frame only. The sample contains 90,000 to 100,000 clones, around 67% of which appear only once. The source material was PBMCs. All receptors come from a man aged 50-59 years in good health and CMV-seronegative.

Remarks on this clone: Relative to the germline gene, one junction end is altered; a read error may explain this. The genes are TRBV10-1 and TRBJ2-7; 14 nucleotides match TRBD2. Germline-derived CDR1 and CDR2 are WNHNN and SYGVQD (reference sequence). This CDR3 has 15 amino acids. CDR3 coding DNA: TGCGCCAGCGGTGAGGGACTAGCGGGAGTCTACGAGCAGTACTTC. Translated: CASGEGLAGVYEQYF.

This clone was recorded a few times. This rearrangement joins TRBV25-1 to TRBJ1-2; D is perhaps TRBD1 (5 bases). V was trimmed by 2 bases and J by 4 bases, leaving 20 bases between them. Germline loops: CDR1 MGHDK, CDR2 SYGVNS. The CDR3 length is 17 residues. The CDR3 loop is CASSEEATRGRGYGYTF. The CDR3 DNA reads TGTGCCAGCAGTGAAGAAGCGACAAGGGGCAGAGGCTATGGCTACACCTTC.

This chain connects TRBV7-8 to TRBJ2-7; TRBD1 aligns across 8 bases. V gave up 5 bases and J gave up 6 bases; unmatched junction bases: 9. Germline CDR1 reads SGHVS; CDR2 reads FQNEAQ. The CDR3 loop spans 14 amino acids. CDR3 in DNA: TGTGCCAGCAGCCCGGACAGGGTTGGCTCCGAGCAGTACTTC. Amino acid sequence: CASSPDRVGSEQYF.

This rearrangement joins TRBV9 to TRBJ2-5; 9 nucleotides match TRBD2. V was pared by 0 bases and J by 5 bases, with 8 bases of the junction left unmatched. Germline V gene sequence: CDR1 SGDLS, CDR2 YYNGEE. The CDR3 runs 16 residues. CDR3 coding DNA: TGTGCCAGCAGCGTAGTAGCGGGAGCGTTACAGGAGACCCAGTACTTC. Its translation: CASSVVAGALQETQYF.

The chain uses TRBV29-1 and TRBJ2-3, with D possibly being TRBD1 (6 bases). Germline loops: CDR1 SQVTM, CDR2 ANQGSEA. The CDR3 covers 13 residues. The CDR3 nucleotides read TGCAGGCCCCCCGAGGGGGGCACAGATACGCAGTATTTT. This codes for CRPPEGGTDTQYF.

This sequence joins TRBV5-4 and TRBJ2-1; maybe TRBD2 (6 bases). This CDR3 has 17 amino acids. Germline CDR1 and CDR2: SGHNT and YYREEE (reference sequence). Trimming took 4 bases from V and 0 from J, leaving 17 bases between them. The CDR3 reads CASSPFSGTSSYNEQFF. The CDR3 DNA sequence: TGTGCCAGCAGCCCATTTAGCGGAACAAGCTCCTACAATGAGCAGTTCTTC.

The J gene is TRBJ1-5, the V gene TRBV6-4; D possibly corresponds to TRBD1 (5 bases). CDR1 is MRHNA and CDR2 is SNTAGT in the germline V gene. The CDR3 is made up of 15 amino acids. V was clipped by 6 bases and J by 0 bases, with 12 bases between them. The CDR3 region has the DNA TGTGCCAGCAGACCCACAGGTTATAGCAATCAGCCCCAGCATTTT. This codes for CASRPTGYSNQPQHF.

The chain employs TRBV5-5 and TRBJ2-2; D is unresolved. The CDR3 runs 17 residues. Germline CDR1 and CDR2: SGHKS and YYEKEE (reference sequence). Trimming stripped 4 bases from V and 5 bases from J, with 21 bases between. CDR3 in DNA: TGTGCCAGCAGCGCCCTTTCCTCCGAGCCAGCGACCGGGGAGCTGTTTTTT. Translation: CASSALSSEPATGELFF.

In this sample, this clone turned up a few times. J is TRBJ2-5 and V is TRBV9, with 8 positions matching TRBD2. The CDR3 spans 13 residues. The germline V gene encodes CDR1 SGDLS and CDR2 YYNGEE. The V gene end was trimmed by 0 bases and the J gene end by 5 bases; junction bases not matched to a gene: 0. In DNA, the CDR3 is TGTGCCAGCAGCGTAGGACTAGCGGAGACCCAGTACTTC. It codes for CASSVGLAETQYF.

This clone has just a few counts. The chain carries TRBV6-6 and TRBJ2-1; tentative D call: TRBD2 (6 bases). The CDR3 is made up of 15 amino acids. Trimming pared 4 bases from V and 8 bases from J, leaving 18 bases between. Germline CDR1 and CDR2: MNHNY and SVGAGI (reference sequence). This CDR3 is CASSSLAANPHEQFF. CDR3 bases: TGTGCCAGCAGTTCCTTAGCGGCAAACCCCCATGAGCAGTTCTTC.

This chain joins TRBV19 and TRBJ2-7, with D perhaps matching TRBD1 (6 bases). In germline, CDR1 is LNHDA, CDR2 SQIVND (reference sequence). The CDR3 sequence is 13 residues long. V was clipped by 6 bases and J by 2 bases, with 11 bases between them. This CDR3 is CASSIQGPYEQYF. The CDR3 coding sequence is TGTGCCAGTAGCATACAGGGCCCCTACGAGCAGTACTTC.

The chain recombines TRBV5-1 with TRBJ2-5; 7 bases align to TRBD2. With the DNA end fitting TRBJ2-7 better, the J assignment may be wrong. This CDR3 region has 15 residues. Germline V CDR1 and CDR2: SGHRS, YFSETQ. The CDR3: CASSLELAGLNEQYF. CDR3 nucleotide sequence: TGCGCCAGCAGCTTGGAGTTAGCGGGCCTCAACGAGCAGTACTTC.

The chain is built from TRBV6-5 and TRBJ2-1; tentative D call: TRBD2 (6 bases). From germline, CDR1 is MNHEY and CDR2 SVGAGI. Trimming pared 2 bases from V and 6 bases from J, leaving 14 bases between. This CDR3 has 15 residues. The CDR3 DNA sequence: TGTGCCAGCAGTTACGGGGCTAGCGTAATCAATGAGCAGTTCTTC. This gives the protein CASSYGASVINEQFF.

V gene TRBV7-9 combines with J gene TRBJ2-7, with 7 bases aligning to TRBD2. This CDR3 spans 15 amino acids. Unmatched junction bases numbered 9, after V lost 5 bases and J lost 2 bases. Germline V gene sequence: CDR1 SEHNR, CDR2 FQNEAQ (reference sequence). The chain's CDR3 is CASSARGRGTYEQYF. CDR3 nucleotides: TGTGCCAGCAGCGCCCGGGGGAGGGGAACCTACGAGCAGTACTTC.

The chain recombines TRBV2 with TRBJ2-5, with a possible D match to TRBD1 (6 bases). This CDR3 comprises 15 residues. V lost 5 bases to trimming and J lost 2 bases, with 15 bases between them. Germline lookup yields CDR1 SNHLY and CDR2 FYNNEI. The CDR3 region is CASSQQGLGQETQYF. The CDR3 bases are TGTGCCAGCAGTCAGCAGGGGCTGGGGCAAGAGACCCAGTACTTC.

This clone has a handful of counts. The chain carries TRBV5-1 and TRBJ2-6, with D perhaps TRBD1 (6 bases). The V end was cut by 4 bases, the J end by 0 bases, with 20 bases between. Germline V CDR1 and CDR2: SGHRS, YFSETQ. CDR3 length: 19 residues. In nucleotides, the CDR3 is TGCGCCAGCAGCCCCCTTGCCCAGGGGTCCAGCTCTGGGGCCAACGTCCTGACTTTC. Its protein is CASSPLAQGSSSGANVLTF.

V usage is TRBV28 and J usage is TRBJ1-6; D is perhaps TRBD1 (5 bases). Trimming took off 6 bases at V and 11 bases at J, with 17 bases between the two ends. The CDR3 runs to 14 residues. CDR1 and CDR2 (germline): MDHEN, SYDVKM. The CDR3 protein is CASRGTQGWTPLHF. CDR3 coding DNA: TGTGCCAGCAGGGGAACTCAGGGTTGGACACCCCTCCACTTT.

This chain joins TRBV6-5 and TRBJ2-1, with TRBD2 identical over 10 bases. This CDR3 spans 15 amino acids. Germline values: CDR1 MNHEY, CDR2 SVGAGI. V was clipped by 0 bases and J by 6 bases; unmatched bases: 2. The CDR3 bases are TGTGCCAGCAGTTACTCGAGCGGGAGGGCCAATGAGCAGTTCTTC. Amino acids: CASSYSSGRANEQFF.

The J gene is TRBJ1-5, the V gene TRBV7-4; TRBD1 might be the D (6 bases). V lost 5 bases and J lost 5, with 19 bases in between. This CDR3 has 16 amino acids. Germline lookup yields CDR1 SGHVT and CDR2 SQSDAQ. The CDR3 spells CASSPRSDSGYQPQHF. CDR3 DNA sequence: TGTGCCAGCAGCCCCAGGTCGGACAGTGGATATCAGCCCCAGCATTTT.

With respect to this clone: An end of the junction does not agree with germline; a read error may underlie this. This rearrangement joins TRBV4-1 to TRBJ2-5; TRBD2 agrees at 9 bases. CDR1 is MGHRA, CDR2 YSYEKL, per germline. This CDR3 region has 15 residues. CDR3 nucleotide sequence: TGTGCCAGCAGCAACCCGGCTAGCGGGGACCGGACCCAGTACTTC. Translated: CASSNPASGDRTQYF.

The chain combines TRBV15 with TRBJ2-3; TRBD1 aligns across 10 bases. V shed 5 bases, J shed 6 bases, and the junction held 8 bases outside the gene matches. The CDR3 consists of 15 residues. Germline loops: CDR1 LNHNV, CDR2 YYDKDF (reference sequence). The CDR3 DNA reads as TGTGCCACCAGCTTCGGAGGACAGGGGGGGGATACGCAGTATTTT. Translating it yields CATSFGGQGGDTQYF.